These 23 T cell receptor beta chains were sequenced from one sample in a study of cytomegalovirus exposure and HLA in healthy donors. The PCR made use of 60 Vbeta and 13 Jbeta primers. This table comes from immunoSEQ multiplex PCR, and its TCRdb copy is limited to in-frame clones, with some not included. The data show roughly 120,000 clones, 65% to 80% seen once. The sequencing sample was made of PBMCs. These receptors were collected from a human donor in good health.

This clone has only a few counts. The J gene is TRBJ2-1, the V gene TRBV2; 9 bases match TRBD2. The CDR3 contains 14 residues. Germline lookup yields CDR1 SNHLY and CDR2 FYNNEI. V lost 7 bases, J lost 4 bases, and 5 bases stayed unmatched. CDR3 DNA sequence: TGTGCCAGCACTTTGACTAGCGGATACAATGAGCAGTTCTTC. The encoded protein is CASTLTSGYNEQFF.

The chain recombines TRBV5-6 with TRBJ1-2; D not certain. Trimming cost V 1 base and J 4 bases, with 8 bases left between them. The germline gives CDR1 SGHDT, CDR2 YYEEEE. This CDR3 contains 13 residues. Here the CDR3 reads CASSLSQFYGYTF. CDR3 in DNA: TGTGCCAGCAGCTTGTCACAGTTCTATGGCTACACCTTC. The whole variable domain, remainder taken from reference TRBV5-6 and TRBJ1-2, is DAGVTQSPTHLIKTRGQQVTLRCSPKSGHDTVSWYQQALGQGPQFIFQYYEEEERQRGNFPDRFSGHQFPNYSSELNVNALLLGDSALYLCASSLSQFYGYTFGSGTRLTVV.

The chain couples TRBV28 to TRBJ1-1; perhaps TRBD1 as D (5 bases). V was pared by 7 bases and J by 2 bases, with 20 bases between. CDR1 and CDR2 from the germline V gene are MDHEN and SYDVKM. This CDR3 is built from 16 residues. The CDR3 spells CASKWRGASGNTEAFF. CDR3 nucleotide sequence: TGTGCCAGCAAGTGGAGGGGCGCATCAGGAAACACTGAAGCTTTCTTT.

The rearrangement joins TRBV9 to TRBJ2-1; D may be TRBD2 (5 bases). Germline V gene data show CDR1 as SGDLS and CDR2 as YYNGEE. The CDR3 totals 14 residues. Trimming stripped 0 bases from V and 8 bases from J, with 12 bases between. The CDR3 DNA is TGTGCCAGCAGCGTAGGAGGGCCTAACGATGAGCAGTTCTTC. Translating gives CASSVGGPNDEQFF. The entire variable domain, with the rest obtained from reference TRBV9 and TRBJ2-1, is as follows: DSGVTQTPKHLITATGQRVTLRCSPRSGDLSVYWYQQSLDQGLQFLIQYYNGEERAKGNILERFSAQQFPDLHSELNLSSLELGDSALYFCASSVGGPNDEQFFGPGTRLTVL.

The chain recombines TRBV28 with TRBJ1-5; D is perhaps TRBD1 (6 bases). The length of the CDR3 is 14 residues. Germline V gene data show CDR1 as MDHEN and CDR2 as SYDVKM. V was clipped by 5 bases and J by 3 bases, with 11 bases between them. In nucleotides, the CDR3 is TGTGCCAGCAGTGGTACAGGGTCCAATCAGCCCCAGCATTTT. It is translated as CASSGTGSNQPQHF.

This clone occurred once. The rearrangement uses TRBV5-1 and TRBJ2-7; D unclear. The length of the CDR3 is 14 residues. Between the trimmed V and J ends, which lost 0 bases and 2 bases, there was a span of 9 bases. Germline CDR1 is SGHRS and CDR2 is YFSETQ. The CDR3 sequence is CASSLAEFTYEQYF. The CDR3 region has the DNA TGCGCCAGCAGCTTGGCTGAGTTTACCTACGAGCAGTACTTC.

This clone has only a few counts. The chain joins TRBV28 to TRBJ2-5; TRBD1 agrees at 7 bases. The tail of the sequence fits TRBJ2-7 better, so the J call may be wrong. Germline loops: CDR1 MDHEN, CDR2 SYDVKM. The CDR3 sequence is 14 residues long. In nucleotides, the CDR3 is TGTGCCAGCAGGCGGCAACAGGGGAACTACGAGCAGTACTTC. Its protein product is CASRRQQGNYEQYF.

The CDR3 is CASSLGELANYGYTF. As DNA, the CDR3 is TGTGCCAGCAGCTTAGGGGAGTTAGCTAACTATGGCTACACCTTC. The gene calls are TRBV11-2 and TRBJ1-2; D remains ambiguous. The germline V gene encodes CDR1 SGHAT and CDR2 FQNNGV. The CDR3 has 15 residues. Trimming took 1 base from V and 0 from J, leaving 9 bases between them.

The rearrangement uses TRBV5-1 and TRBJ2-3; 7 bases are a match to TRBD2. From germline, CDR1 is SGHRS and CDR2 YFSETQ. This CDR3 comprises 16 residues. J was trimmed by 0 bases and V by 4 bases; bases with no gene match: 8. The CDR3 sequence: CASSNLAGSSTDTQYF. CDR3 bases: TGCGCCAGCAGCAACTTAGCGGGTTCTAGCACAGATACGCAGTATTTT. The variable domain in full, completed from reference TRBV5-1 and TRBJ2-3, reads KAGVTQTPRYLIKTRGQQVTLSCSPISGHRSVSWYQQTPGQGLQFLFEYFSETQRNKGNFPGRFSGRQFSNSRSEMNVSTLELGDSALYLCASSNLAGSSTDTQYFGPGTRLTVL.

The rearrangement joins TRBV15 to TRBJ1-2; 7 positions match TRBD1. Unmatched junction bases numbered 12, after V lost 3 bases and J lost 8 bases. The CDR3 runs to 15 residues. Per the germline V gene, CDR1 is LNHNV and CDR2 is YYDKDF (reference sequence). The CDR3 DNA reads as TGTGCCACCAGCAGGGGTTTTTCAGGGGGACTCGGCTACACCTTC. Protein product: CATSRGFSGGLGYTF.

This rearrangement joins TRBV19 to TRBJ2-7; 12 nucleotides match TRBD2. The CDR3 is 18 residues long. From germline, CDR1 is LNHDA and CDR2 SQIVND (reference sequence). V was clipped by 4 bases and J by 6 bases; unmatched bases: 16. For the CDR3, the DNA is TGTGCCAGTAGTACGCACCTCCTTCGACTAGCGGGAGAGGGCGAGCAGTACTTC. Translated, it gives CASSTHLLRLAGEGEQYF.

V gene TRBV28 combines with J gene TRBJ1-2; 9 bases map to TRBD1. Germline V lookup: CDR1 MDHEN, CDR2 SYDVKM. The CDR3 totals 16 residues. V was pared by 5 bases and J by 7 bases, with 14 bases of the junction left unmatched. The chain's CDR3 is CASSRPAGRDRVGYTF. The CDR3 coding sequence is TGTGCCAGCAGTCGTCCGGCGGGTAGGGACAGGGTTGGCTACACCTTC.

This clone was counted between two and nine times. J is TRBJ1-4 and V is TRBV5-1, with TRBD1 matching 7 bases. Germline assignment: CDR1 SGHRS and CDR2 YFSETQ. The CDR3 length is 15 residues. With V trimmed by 0 bases and J by 7 bases, 6 bases remained unmatched. This CDR3 is CASSLGQGNREKLFF. CDR3 coding DNA: TGCGCCAGCAGCTTGGGACAGGGTAATCGTGAAAAACTGTTTTTT. The entire variable domain, with the rest obtained from reference TRBV5-1 and TRBJ1-4, is as follows: KAGVTQTPRYLIKTRGQQVTLSCSPISGHRSVSWYQQTPGQGLQFLFEYFSETQRNKGNFPGRFSGRQFSNSRSEMNVSTLELGDSALYLCASSLGQGNREKLFFGSGTQLSVL.

This rearrangement joins TRBV19 to TRBJ2-2; TRBD2 aligns across 8 bases. V dropped 7 bases and J dropped 3; count of bases not matched to a gene: 7. The CDR3 is 15 amino acids. CDR1 and CDR2 (germline): LNHDA, SQIVND (reference sequence). The CDR3 bases are TGTGCCAGTACCGTTGGCGGGAGGTACACCGGGGAGCTGTTTTTT. It codes for CASTVGGRYTGELFF.

The chain uses TRBV5-1 and TRBJ2-5, with 12 bases aligning to TRBD2. The CDR3 runs 18 residues. Germline-derived CDR1 and CDR2 are SGHRS and YFSETQ. The V segment lost 3 bases and the J segment 1 base; nucleotides outside the gene matches: 10. In DNA form, the CDR3 reads TGCGCCAGCAGCTCAGGGGTACGGACTAGCGGGATCCAAGAGACCCAGTACTTC. Protein: CASSSGVRTSGIQETQYF.

J is TRBJ2-6 and V is TRBV6-1; the match to TRBD2 covers 7 bases. Trimming removed 4 bases from V and 1 base from J; junction bases left unmatched: 10. This CDR3 region has 18 residues. The germline gives CDR1 MNHNS, CDR2 SASEGT. CDR3 sequence: CASSAPGGVTSGANVLTF. CDR3 sequence (DNA): TGTGCCAGCAGTGCCCCGGGGGGTGTTACGTCTGGGGCCAACGTCCTGACTTTC.

This chain uses TRBV6-6 with TRBJ1-6; D gene ambiguous. From germline, CDR1 is MNHNY and CDR2 SVGAGI (reference sequence). With 2 bases removed from V and 11 bases from J, the gap between germline ends came to 13 bases. This CDR3 spans 14 amino acids. In DNA, the CDR3 is TGTGCCAGCAGTTACGATTTAAGGAGTCCACCCCTCCACTTT. Amino acids: CASSYDLRSPPLHF.

This chain links TRBV5-1 with TRBJ2-7; 10 bases match TRBD2. V dropped 1 base and J dropped 3; count of bases not matched to a gene: 4. This CDR3 contains 15 residues. Germline CDR1 SGHRS, CDR2 YFSETQ. CDR3 DNA sequence: TGCGCCAGCAGCTTGACTAGCGGGAAAAACTACGAGCAGTACTTC. Translating it yields CASSLTSGKNYEQYF.

This clone was observed once. This chain joins TRBV19 and TRBJ2-5, with a weak D call TRBD1 (5 bases). Germline-derived CDR1 and CDR2 are LNHDA and SQIVND (reference sequence). The germline V and J ends were trimmed by 7 bases and 9 bases, with 18 bases remaining between them. The CDR3 runs 13 residues. The CDR3 here is CASKAGNQGAQYF. In DNA, the CDR3 is TGTGCCAGTAAGGCAGGCAATCAAGGGGCCCAGTACTTC.

In its sample, this clone was seen a few times. The V and J genes are TRBV10-3 and TRBJ2-1; 8 bases align to TRBD1. J lost 12 bases, V lost 9 bases, and 13 bases had no gene match. Germline CDR1 reads ENHRY; CDR2 reads SYGVKD. The CDR3 is 13 amino acids. The DNA for the CDR3 is TGTGCCATACCGGACAGGGAAAAAGGTGGGCAGTTCTTC. Protein: CAIPDREKGGQFF.

V usage is TRBV5-1 and J usage is TRBJ2-1, with 9 bases that match TRBD2. The CDR3 runs to 15 residues. V trimming: 2 bases; J trimming: 6 bases; junction bases outside the gene matches: 6. Germline V gene data show CDR1 as SGHRS and CDR2 as YFSETQ. The CDR3 loop reads CASSFLAGKGNEQFF. Written as DNA, the CDR3 is TGCGCCAGCAGCTTTCTAGCGGGAAAAGGCAATGAGCAGTTCTTC. The complete variable domain, with remaining parts taken from reference TRBV5-1 and TRBJ2-1, reads KAGVTQTPRYLIKTRGQQVTLSCSPISGHRSVSWYQQTPGQGLQFLFEYFSETQRNKGNFPGRFSGRQFSNSRSEMNVSTLELGDSALYLCASSFLAGKGNEQFFGPGTRLTVL.

The chain employs TRBV7-9 and TRBJ2-3, with 10 bases aligning to TRBD1. Looked up from germline, CDR1 is SEHNR and CDR2 is FQNEAQ (reference sequence). The CDR3 extends over 14 amino acids. J was trimmed by 4 bases and V by 5 bases; bases with no gene match: 3. CDR3 in DNA: TGTGCCAGCAGCGCAGACAGGGGGCCAGATACGCAGTATTTT. Residues: CASSADRGPDTQYF.

V and J are TRBV5-1 and TRBJ2-6; TRBD1 matches at 7 bases. The CDR3 runs 18 residues. Germline V gene sequence: CDR1 SGHRS, CDR2 YFSETQ. The junction had 11 bases not matched to a gene; V was cut back by 4 bases and J by 1 base. CDR3 DNA: TGCGCCAGCAGCGGGTCCGGGACAGTCAGTTCTGGGGCCAACGTCCTGACTTTC. Protein sequence: CASSGSGTVSSGANVLTF.